A single sample gave rise to the 18 T cell receptor beta chains below, sequenced in a study of response to subunit inactivated influenza vaccine. TCRdb recomputed calls from the RT-PCR reads with MiXCR, one row per CDR3 protein. This table has about 520,000 distinct CDR3 sequences, approximately 11% appearing once. The source material was PBMCs from blood, sampled about 40 days after vaccination. The receptor source for this set is a man aged 50-59 years who received an inactivated influenza vaccine.

Ten or more counts support this clonotype. The chain carries TRBV5-1 and TRBJ2-7; D unclear. The germline CDR1 and CDR2 sequences are SGHRS and YFSETQ. This CDR3 is 14 amino acids long. Trimming took 3 bases from V and 2 from J, leaving 12 bases between them. In DNA form, the CDR3 reads TGCGCCAGCAGCTCAGAGCCCCAGGCCTACGAGCAGTACTTC. Its translation: CASSSEPQAYEQYF.

This chain links TRBV12-3 or TRBV12-4 with TRBJ2-7, with 12 bases aligning to TRBD2. The CDR3 extends over 16 amino acids. The V and J ends lost 7 bases and 6 bases, in that order; junction bases with no gene match: 13. CDR3 bases: TGTGCCAGCACCTTAGGGGCTAGCGGGGGGGCCATCGAGCAGTACTTC. Translated: CASTLGASGGAIEQYF.

The rearrangement joins TRBV5-5 to TRBJ2-2; D is possibly TRBD1 or TRBD2 (5 bases each). The CDR3 runs to 14 residues. The germline V gene encodes CDR1 SGHKS and CDR2 YYEKEE (reference sequence). Trimming pared 4 bases from V and 4 bases from J, leaving 11 bases between. The CDR3 region is CASSTGTATGELFF. CDR3 DNA: TGTGCCAGCAGCACCGGGACGGCCACCGGGGAGCTGTTTTTT. The full variable domain, its missing parts supplied by reference TRBV5-5 and TRBJ2-2, is DAGVTQSPTHLIKTRGQQVTLRCSPISGHKSVSWYQQVLGQGPQFIFQYYEKEERGRGNFPDRFSARQFPNYSSELNVNALLLGDSALYLCASSTGTATGELFFGEGSRLTVL.

The chain uses TRBV7-2 and TRBJ2-7; TRBD2 aligns across 7 bases. V dropped 1 base and J dropped 2; count of bases not matched to a gene: 2. This CDR3 is 14 amino acids long. Germline V gene sequence: CDR1 SGHTA, CDR2 FQGNSA. The CDR3 loop reads CASSLVGTTYEQYF. The CDR3 coding sequence is TGTGCCAGCAGCTTAGTCGGGACTACCTACGAGCAGTACTTC.

This clonotype turned up a few times. In DNA, the CDR3 is TGTGCCAGCAGCCCAACTAGAAATTACAATGAGCAGTTCTTC. This codes for CASSPTRNYNEQFF. The V call is TRBV12-3 or TRBV12-4, the J call TRBJ2-1; TRBD2 might be the D (5 bases). The CDR3 spans 14 residues. Trimming removed 6 bases at V and 4 bases at J, with 13 bases between.

Ten or more counts support this clonotype. The chain uses TRBV29-1 and TRBJ2-1; 8 bases fit TRBD1. The germline V gene encodes CDR1 SQVTM and CDR2 ANQGSEA. CDR3 length: 12 residues. The trim removed 7 bases at V and 4 bases at J, leaving 3 bases unmatched. CDR3 sequence: CSGGQAYNEQFF. CDR3 sequence (DNA): TGCAGCGGGGGACAGGCGTACAATGAGCAGTTCTTC.

V usage is TRBV4-3 and J usage is TRBJ2-1; 8 positions agree with TRBD1. V lost 4 bases to trimming and J lost 9 bases; unmatched junction nucleotides: 5. Germline V gene sequence: CDR1 LGHNA, CDR2 YSLEER. The CDR3 runs to 13 residues. DNA for the CDR3: TGCGCCAGCAGCCCGACAGGGGACGGTGAGCAGTTCTTC. Its protein is CASSPTGDGEQFF.

This clonotype came up a few times. The chain couples TRBV20-1 to TRBJ2-5; D is perhaps TRBD2 (6 bases). This CDR3 contains 10 residues. CDR1 and CDR2 from the germline V gene are DFQATT and SNEGSKA (reference sequence). The CDR3 here is CNASEETQYF. Here the CDR3 DNA reads TGCAACGCTAGCGAGGAGACCCAGTACTTC.

This clonotype was found many times. The chain is built from TRBV12-3 or TRBV12-4 and TRBJ2-7, with TRBD1 matching over 9 bases. V lost 5 bases to trimming and J lost 0 bases; unmatched junction nucleotides: 8. The CDR3 has 16 residues. In nucleotides, the CDR3 is TGTGCCAGCAGTCGAGACAGGGGGTATTACTCCTACGAGCAGTACTTC. It yields the protein CASSRDRGYYSYEQYF.

Ten or more counts support this clonotype. The chain is built from TRBV12-3 or TRBV12-4 and TRBJ2-2, with D unclear. V was pared by 1 base and J by 0 bases, with 6 bases between. CDR3 length: 15 residues. The CDR3 protein is CASSLVGANTGELFF. In DNA form, the CDR3 reads TGTGCCAGCAGTTTAGTAGGAGCGAACACCGGGGAGCTGTTTTTT.

The chain employs TRBV28 and TRBJ2-7; 16 positions agree with TRBD2. The CDR3 spans 17 residues. Germline CDR1 and CDR2: MDHEN and SYDVKM. After removal of 4 bases from V and 5 bases from J, the junction contained 8 bases not matched to a gene. The CDR3 spells CASSSPGTSGRAHEQYF. In DNA form, the CDR3 reads TGTGCCAGCAGTTCACCCGGGACTAGCGGGAGGGCCCACGAGCAGTACTTC.

This clonotype turned up a few times. The rearrangement links TRBV6-2 or TRBV6-3 to TRBJ2-7; possibly TRBD2 for D (6 bases). The CDR3 is made up of 18 amino acids. V lost 3 bases, J lost 3 bases, and 24 bases lay in between. CDR1 and CDR2 from the germline V gene are MNHEY and SVGEGT. The CDR3 DNA follows: TGTGCCAGCAGTTATAGAGCCGCAACACCGGGACTTTACTACGAGCAGTACTTC. Translating gives CASSYRAATPGLYYEQYF.

The chain employs TRBV10-1 and TRBJ1-2, with 10 bases fitting TRBD1. The CDR3 loop spans 14 amino acids. The germline CDR1 and CDR2 sequences are WNHNN and SYGVQD (reference sequence). The V and J ends lost 0 bases and 8 bases, in that order; junction bases with no gene match: 3. CDR3 sequence: CASSESGTGAGYTF. The CDR3 bases are TGCGCCAGCAGTGAGTCCGGGACAGGGGCCGGCTACACCTTC.

This clonotype was detected many times. The chain employs TRBV12-3 or TRBV12-4 and TRBJ2-2, with D perhaps TRBD1 (5 bases). CDR3 length: 15 amino acids. V was pared by 3 bases and J by 2 bases, with 10 bases between. CDR3 DNA: TGTGCCAGCAGTTTTGGGGCAAGAAACACCGGGGAGCTGTTTTTT. Amino acids: CASSFGARNTGELFF.

There are a few counts of this clonotype. The chain links TRBV5-1 to TRBJ2-7; tentative D call: TRBD2 (5 bases). The length of the CDR3 is 13 residues. Germline V gene lookup returns CDR1 SGHRS and CDR2 YFSETQ. V was cut by 3 bases and J by 3 bases, with 10 bases left in between. The DNA of the CDR3 is TGCGCCAGCAGCTCCCAAGAGGGCTACGAGCAGTACTTC. Encoded protein: CASSSQEGYEQYF. The whole variable domain, filled in from reference TRBV5-1 and TRBJ2-7, reads KAGVTQTPRYLIKTRGQQVTLSCSPISGHRSVSWYQQTPGQGLQFLFEYFSETQRNKGNFPGRFSGRQFSNSRSEMNVSTLELGDSALYLCASSSQEGYEQYFGPGTRLTVT.

This clonotype was detected ten times or more. V gene TRBV5-5 combines with J gene TRBJ2-3; D gene ambiguous. The CDR3 length is 14 residues. V gave up 5 bases and J gave up 4 bases, with 14 bases separating them. Germline V lookup: CDR1 SGHKS, CDR2 YYEKEE (reference sequence). The CDR3 nucleotides read TGTGCCAGCAGACGATCGCGGACGGCAGATACGCAGTATTTT. Translated, it gives CASRRSRTADTQYF.

This clonotype was seen only once. This chain connects TRBV5-1 to TRBJ2-5; 8 nucleotides line up with TRBD2. V shed 3 bases and J 5 bases; nucleotides not matched to a gene: 15. Germline assignment: CDR1 SGHRS and CDR2 YFSETQ. The CDR3 extends over 17 amino acids. CDR3: CASSSGTRWRSGETQYF. CDR3 bases: TGCGCCAGCAGCTCCGGGACTAGGTGGAGATCAGGGGAGACCCAGTACTTC.

J is TRBJ1-1 and V is TRBV12-3 or TRBV12-4; 7 bases map to TRBD1. The CDR3 totals 16 residues. With V trimmed by 0 bases and J by 4 bases, 8 bases remained unmatched. In nucleotides, the CDR3 is TGTGCCAGCAGTTTAGCGCGAGGGGGCGCGCCCACTGAAGCTTTCTTT. Translated: CASSLARGGAPTEAFF.